The present TCR beta chain was sequenced within a study of OX40 agonist ivuxolimab in advanced cancers. Study information: Participants, roughly 81% male, averaged 60 years of age, ranging from roughly 23 to 80.

Blood was sampled at baseline, cycle 4 day 1, and cycle 7 day 1. With respect to this clone: Its antigen is unknown.

Clones were read by immunoSEQ multiplex PCR, and TCRdb kept only the in-frame ones, dropping some. Of about 16,000 clones detected, roughly 92% appear once; the ten largest clones hold around 6.8%. General observations from the study: More expanded clones were seen, on average, in CD8+ T cells than in CD4+. In the 0.1 to 3.0 mg/kg range, CD4+ and CD8+ blood T cells had expanded clonally by week 6.

The sequence came from an adult with an advanced solid tumor such as melanoma, head and neck, liver or kidney cancer. The sample was CD4+ or CD8+ T cells sorted from blood, taken in a trial of the OX40 agonist ivuxolimab.

The CDR3 region has the DNA TGCGCCAGCAGCCCGGACAGCATGAGCTCTGGAAACACCATATATTTT. It encodes CASSPDSMSSGNTIYF. The rearrangement uses TRBV5-1 and TRBJ1-3; D possibly corresponds to TRBD1 (6 bases). The V end was cut by 4 bases, the J end by 0 bases, with 14 bases between. There are 16 residues in the CDR3. Looked up from germline, CDR1 is SGHRS and CDR2 is YFSETQ.